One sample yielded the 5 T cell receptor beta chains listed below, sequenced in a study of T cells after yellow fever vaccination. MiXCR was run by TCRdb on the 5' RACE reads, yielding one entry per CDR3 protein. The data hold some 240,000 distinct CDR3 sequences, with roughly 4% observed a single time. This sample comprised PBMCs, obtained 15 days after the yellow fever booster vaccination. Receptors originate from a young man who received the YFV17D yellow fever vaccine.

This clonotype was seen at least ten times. CDR3 sequence: CASSLPGNNEQFF. The CDR3 bases are TGTGCCAGCAGCTTGCCAGGGAACAATGAGCAGTTCTTC. The J gene is TRBJ2-1, the V gene TRBV7-9, with D perhaps TRBD1 (5 bases). V was trimmed by 3 bases and J by 5 bases, leaving 8 bases between them. The CDR3 sequence is 13 residues long. The V gene's germline CDR1 is SEHNR and CDR2 FQNEAQ (reference sequence).

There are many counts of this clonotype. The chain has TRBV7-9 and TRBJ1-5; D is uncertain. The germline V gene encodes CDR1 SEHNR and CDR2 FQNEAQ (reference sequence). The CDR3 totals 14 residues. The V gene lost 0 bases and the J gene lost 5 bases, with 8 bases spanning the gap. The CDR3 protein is CASSLALPDQPQHF. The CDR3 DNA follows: TGTGCCAGCAGCTTAGCCCTTCCGGATCAGCCCCAGCATTTT.

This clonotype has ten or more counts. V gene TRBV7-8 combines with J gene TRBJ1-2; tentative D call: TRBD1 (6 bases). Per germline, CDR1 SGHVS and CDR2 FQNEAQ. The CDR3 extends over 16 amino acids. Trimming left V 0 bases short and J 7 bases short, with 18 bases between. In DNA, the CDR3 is TGTGCCAGCAGCTTAGCGGGTCAAGGCAGGGGATTTGGCTACACCTTC. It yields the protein CASSLAGQGRGFGYTF.

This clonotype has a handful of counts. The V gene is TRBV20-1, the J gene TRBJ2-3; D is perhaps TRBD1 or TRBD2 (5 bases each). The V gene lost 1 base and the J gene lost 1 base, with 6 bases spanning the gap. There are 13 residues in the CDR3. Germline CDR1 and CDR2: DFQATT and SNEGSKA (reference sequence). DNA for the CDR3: TGCAGTGCTAGAGGAGGGGGCACAGATACGCAGTATTTT. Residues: CSARGGGTDTQYF.

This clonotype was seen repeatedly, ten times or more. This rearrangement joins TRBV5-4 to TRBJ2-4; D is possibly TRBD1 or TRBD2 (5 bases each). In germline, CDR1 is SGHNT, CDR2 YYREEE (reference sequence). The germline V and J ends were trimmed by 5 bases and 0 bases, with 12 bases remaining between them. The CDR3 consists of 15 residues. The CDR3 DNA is TGTGCCAGCAGGGGGACGGGCCTAGCCAAAAACATTCAGTACTTC. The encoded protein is CASRGTGLAKNIQYF.